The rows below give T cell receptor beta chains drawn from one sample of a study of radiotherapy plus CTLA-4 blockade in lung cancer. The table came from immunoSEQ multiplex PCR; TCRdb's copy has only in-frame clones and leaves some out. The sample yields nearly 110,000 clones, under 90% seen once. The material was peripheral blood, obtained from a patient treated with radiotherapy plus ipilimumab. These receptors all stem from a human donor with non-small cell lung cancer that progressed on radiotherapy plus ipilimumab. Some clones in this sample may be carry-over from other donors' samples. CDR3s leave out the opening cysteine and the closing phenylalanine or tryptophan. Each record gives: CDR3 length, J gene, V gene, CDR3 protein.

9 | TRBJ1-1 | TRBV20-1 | SVQGNTEAF
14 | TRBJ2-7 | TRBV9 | ASSVGRTSGYYEQY
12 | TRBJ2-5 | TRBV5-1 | ASSFGGAEETQY
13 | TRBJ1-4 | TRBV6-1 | ASSTRQIYNEKLF
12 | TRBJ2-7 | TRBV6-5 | ASSYGGRPYEQY
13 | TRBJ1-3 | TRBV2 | ASSELTGAGNTIY
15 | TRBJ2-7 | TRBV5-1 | ASSLRGMAGDSYEQY
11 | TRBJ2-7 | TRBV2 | ASSAGTAYEQY
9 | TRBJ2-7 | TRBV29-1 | SGLAGHEQY
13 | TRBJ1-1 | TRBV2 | ASSEHQGMDTEAF
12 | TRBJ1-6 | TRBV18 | ASSPAAPEFTLH
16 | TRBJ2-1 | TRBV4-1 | ASSQGRSGGPIYNEQF
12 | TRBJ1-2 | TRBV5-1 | ASSPTVTSYGYT
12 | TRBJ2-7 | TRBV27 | ASSSHRGNYEQY
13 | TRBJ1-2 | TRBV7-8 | ASSSQGWTNYGYT
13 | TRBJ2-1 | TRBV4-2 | ASSQGTLGDDEQF
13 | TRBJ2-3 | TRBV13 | ASSTPLAGADTQY
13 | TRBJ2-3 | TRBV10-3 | AISRTGMKTDTQY
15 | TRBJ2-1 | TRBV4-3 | ASSQEGTSGSHNEQF
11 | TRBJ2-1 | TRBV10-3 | AISGPRGNEQF
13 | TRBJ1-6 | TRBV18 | ASSPLQGDNSPLH
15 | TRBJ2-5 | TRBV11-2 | ASSLDGGSNPGETQY
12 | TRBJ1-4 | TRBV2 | ASSVDRLNEKLF
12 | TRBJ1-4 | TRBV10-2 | ASREQGRGEKLF
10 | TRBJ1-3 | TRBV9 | ASSSLGNTIY
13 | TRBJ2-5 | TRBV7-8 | ASSLGLAGEETQY
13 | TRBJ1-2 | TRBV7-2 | ASSLVQRFIYGYT
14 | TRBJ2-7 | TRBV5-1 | ASSLVEAGQGDEQY
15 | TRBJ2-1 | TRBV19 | ASSPYPRDRGFDEQF
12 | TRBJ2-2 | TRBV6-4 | ASRPSSHTGELF
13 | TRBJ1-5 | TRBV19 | ASSFSRTGNQPQH
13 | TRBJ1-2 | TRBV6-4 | ASRVQGGPNYGYT
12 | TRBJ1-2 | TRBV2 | ASSELVEESGYT
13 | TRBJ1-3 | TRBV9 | ASSVGGIPGNTIY
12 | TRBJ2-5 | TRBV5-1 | ASSLLQGRETQY
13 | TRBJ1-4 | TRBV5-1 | ASSLVGTVNEKLF
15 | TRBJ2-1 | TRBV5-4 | ASSLRRLGLENNEQF
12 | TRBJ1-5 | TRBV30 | AWRFAGINQPQH
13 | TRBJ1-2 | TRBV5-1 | ASSLRQSGENGYT
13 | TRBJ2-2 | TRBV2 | ASSTSGGSTGELF
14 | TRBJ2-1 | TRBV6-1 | ASSEAISTYYNEQF
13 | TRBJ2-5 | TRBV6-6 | ASSYPGTGTGTQY